The clone carrying this T cell receptor beta chain was observed a handful of times. The target antigen is unknown. Previously described methods with listed TCR primers produced the bulk TCR libraries. TCRdb re-called the PCR reads through MiXCR, storing one row per CDR3 protein. Counted here are under 650,000 distinct CDR3 sequences, 15% to 20% occurring once; the ten biggest clones make up approximately 0.9%. The data stem from a study of molecular identifiers for immune sequencing clone quantification. Study at large: Replicate runs used RNA from roughly 21,000 or 96,000 naive CD8 cells, which was split five ways into aliquots, and four of those aliquots were then sequenced.

Notes on the study in general: One cell's worth of spiked Jurkat TCR RNA was reportedly detectable among 900,000 to 1,000,000 naive cells.

Naive CD8 libraries came from about 20,000 to 1,000,000 sorted cells with 10%, 30% or 50% RNA. The CDR3 spans 13 residues. Trimming pared 6 bases from V and 1 base from J, leaving 10 bases between. The germline CDR1 and CDR2 sequences are LGHNT and FRNRAP. The sample was naive CD8+ T cells from blood, with Jurkat cell RNA spiked in. Subset meaning: FACS-sorted CD8+CD4-CCR7+CD45RA+ naive T cells. The source of this sequence is a human donor in good health. Some libraries in this study had Jurkat cell RNA spiked in. This chain connects TRBV12-5 to TRBJ2-7, with D tentatively TRBD2 (6 bases). The CDR3 DNA reads as TGTGCTAGTGGACAGGCGGGGTCCTACGAGCAGTACTTC. This sequence encodes CASGQAGSYEQYF.